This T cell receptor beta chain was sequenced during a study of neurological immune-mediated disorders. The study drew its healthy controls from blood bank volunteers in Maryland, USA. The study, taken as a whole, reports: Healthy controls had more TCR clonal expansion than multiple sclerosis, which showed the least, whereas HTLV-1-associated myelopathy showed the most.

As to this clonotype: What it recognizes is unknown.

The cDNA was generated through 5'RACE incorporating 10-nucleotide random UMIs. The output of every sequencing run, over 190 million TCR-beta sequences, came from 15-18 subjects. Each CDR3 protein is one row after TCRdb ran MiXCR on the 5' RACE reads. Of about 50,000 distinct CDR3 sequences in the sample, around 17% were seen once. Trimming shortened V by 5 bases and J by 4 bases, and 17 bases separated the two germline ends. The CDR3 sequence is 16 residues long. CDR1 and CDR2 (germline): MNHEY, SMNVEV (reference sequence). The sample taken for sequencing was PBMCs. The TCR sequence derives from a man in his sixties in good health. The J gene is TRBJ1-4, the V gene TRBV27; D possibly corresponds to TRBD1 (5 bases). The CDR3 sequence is CASSRTGTPINEKLFF. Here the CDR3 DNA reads TGTGCCAGCAGTAGAACCGGGACCCCAATTAATGAAAAACTGTTTTTT.